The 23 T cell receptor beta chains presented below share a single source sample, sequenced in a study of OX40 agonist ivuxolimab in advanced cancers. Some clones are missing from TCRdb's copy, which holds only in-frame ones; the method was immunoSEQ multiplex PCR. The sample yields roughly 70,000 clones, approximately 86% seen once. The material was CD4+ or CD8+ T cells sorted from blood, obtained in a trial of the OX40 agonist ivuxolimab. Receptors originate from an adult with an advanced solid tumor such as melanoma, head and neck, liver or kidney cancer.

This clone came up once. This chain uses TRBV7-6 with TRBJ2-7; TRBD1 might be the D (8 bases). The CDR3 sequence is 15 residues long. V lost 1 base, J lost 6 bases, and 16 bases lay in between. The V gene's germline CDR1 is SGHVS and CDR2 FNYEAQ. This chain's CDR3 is CASSLEQGGTSEQYF. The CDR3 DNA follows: TGTGCCAGCAGCTTAGAACAGGGGGGGACCAGCGAGCAGTACTTC. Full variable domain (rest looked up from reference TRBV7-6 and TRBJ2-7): GAGVSQSPRYKVTKRGQDVALRCDPISGHVSLYWYRQALGQGPEFLTYFNYEAQQDKSGLPNDRFSAERPEGSISTLTIQRTEQRDSAMYRCASSLEQGGTSEQYFGPGTRLTVT.

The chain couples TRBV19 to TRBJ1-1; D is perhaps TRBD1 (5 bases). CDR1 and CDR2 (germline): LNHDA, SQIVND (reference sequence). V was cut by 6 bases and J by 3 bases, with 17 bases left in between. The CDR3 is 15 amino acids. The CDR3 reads CASSNLRGVDTEAFF. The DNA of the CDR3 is TGTGCCAGTAGCAATCTCCGGGGGGTTGACACTGAAGCTTTCTTT.

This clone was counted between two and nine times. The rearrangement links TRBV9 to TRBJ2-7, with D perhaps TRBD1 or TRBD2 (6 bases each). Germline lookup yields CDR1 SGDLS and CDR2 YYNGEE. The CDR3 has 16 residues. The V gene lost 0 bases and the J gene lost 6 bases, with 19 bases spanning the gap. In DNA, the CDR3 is TGTGCCAGCAGCGTAGGATCTAGGGGGGACTCCAGCGAGCAGTACTTC. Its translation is CASSVGSRGDSSEQYF.

The CDR3, as DNA: TGTGCCAGCAGCTTTTTGGGCGCGAACAATGAGCAGTTCTTC. It codes for CASSFLGANNEQFF. The chain is built from TRBV7-2 and TRBJ2-1; no reliable D call. Trimming pared 3 bases from V and 5 bases from J, leaving 11 bases between. The germline CDR1 and CDR2 sequences are SGHTA and FQGNSA. The length of the CDR3 is 14 residues.

This chain's CDR3 is CASSDRILNTEAFF. In DNA, the CDR3 is TGTGCCAGCTCGGACAGGATCCTGAACACTGAAGCTTTCTTT. The rearrangement joins TRBV5-6 to TRBJ1-1, with 7 bases lining up with TRBD1. Germline CDR1 is SGHDT and CDR2 is YYEEEE. This CDR3 is 14 amino acids long. The J segment lost 0 bases and the V segment lost 7 bases, leaving 6 bases of the junction unmatched. The variable domain in full, completed from reference TRBV5-6 and TRBJ1-1, reads DAGVTQSPTHLIKTRGQQVTLRCSPKSGHDTVSWYQQALGQGPQFIFQYYEEEERQRGNFPDRFSGHQFPNYSSELNVNALLLGDSALYLCASSDRILNTEAFFGQGTRLTVV.

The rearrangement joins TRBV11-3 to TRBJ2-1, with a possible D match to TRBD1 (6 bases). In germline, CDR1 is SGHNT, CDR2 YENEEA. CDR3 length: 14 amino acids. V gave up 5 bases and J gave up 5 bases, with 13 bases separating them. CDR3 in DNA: TGTGCCAGCAGCCCAGCAACAGGGAACAATGAGCAGTTCTTC. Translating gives CASSPATGNNEQFF.

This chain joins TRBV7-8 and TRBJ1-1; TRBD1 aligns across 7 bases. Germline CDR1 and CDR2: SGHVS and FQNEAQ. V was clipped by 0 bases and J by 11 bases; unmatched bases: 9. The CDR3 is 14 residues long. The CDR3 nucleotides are TGTGCCAGCAGCTTAGCAGGGACAGTAAGGGAGGCTTTCTTT. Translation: CASSLAGTVREAFF. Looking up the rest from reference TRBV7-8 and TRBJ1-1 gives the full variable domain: GAGVSQSPRYKVAKRGQDVALRCDPISGHVSLFWYQQALGQGPEFLTYFQNEAQLDKSGLPSDRFFAERPEGSVSTLKIQRTQQEDSAVYLCASSLAGTVREAFFGQGTRLTVV.

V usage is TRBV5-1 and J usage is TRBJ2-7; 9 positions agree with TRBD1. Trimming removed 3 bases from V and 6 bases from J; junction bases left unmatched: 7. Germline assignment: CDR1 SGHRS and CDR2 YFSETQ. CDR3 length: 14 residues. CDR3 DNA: TGCGCCAGCAGCTATGGGACAGGGCCTGGCGAGCAGTACTTC. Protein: CASSYGTGPGEQYF.

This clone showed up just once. Written as DNA, the CDR3 is TGCAGTGCTAGTCTCCACACTGAAGCTTTCTTT. It encodes CSASLHTEAFF. The rearrangement joins TRBV20-1 to TRBJ1-1; D is undetermined. The CDR3 consists of 11 residues. V gave up 3 bases and J gave up 3 bases, with 5 bases separating them. CDR1 is DFQATT, CDR2 SNEGSKA, per germline (reference sequence).

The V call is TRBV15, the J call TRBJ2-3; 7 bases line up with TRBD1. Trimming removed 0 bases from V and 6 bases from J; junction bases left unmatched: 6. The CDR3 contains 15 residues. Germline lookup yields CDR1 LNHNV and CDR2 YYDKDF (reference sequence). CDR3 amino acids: CATSRDNTGADTQYF. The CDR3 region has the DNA TGTGCCACCAGCAGAGATAATACAGGGGCGGATACGCAGTATTTT.

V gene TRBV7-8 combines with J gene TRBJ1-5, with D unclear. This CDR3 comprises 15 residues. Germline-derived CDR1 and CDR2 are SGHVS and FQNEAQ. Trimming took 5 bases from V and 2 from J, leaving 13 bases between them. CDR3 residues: CASSDGVRGNQPQHF. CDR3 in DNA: TGTGCCAGCAGCGACGGAGTGAGGGGCAATCAGCCCCAGCATTTT.

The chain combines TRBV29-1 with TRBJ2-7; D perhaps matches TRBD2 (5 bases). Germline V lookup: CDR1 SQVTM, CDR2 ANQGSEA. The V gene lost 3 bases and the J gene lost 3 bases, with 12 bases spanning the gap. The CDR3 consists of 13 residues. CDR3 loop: CSVEALGGYEQYF. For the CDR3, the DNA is TGCAGCGTTGAGGCCCTCGGAGGCTACGAGCAGTACTTC.

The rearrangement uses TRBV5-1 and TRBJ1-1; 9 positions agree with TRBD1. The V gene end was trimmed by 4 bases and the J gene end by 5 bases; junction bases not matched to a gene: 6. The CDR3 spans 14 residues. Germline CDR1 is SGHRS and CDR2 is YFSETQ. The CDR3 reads CASSDVTGGTEAFF. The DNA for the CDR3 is TGCGCCAGCAGCGATGTGACAGGGGGTACTGAAGCTTTCTTT.

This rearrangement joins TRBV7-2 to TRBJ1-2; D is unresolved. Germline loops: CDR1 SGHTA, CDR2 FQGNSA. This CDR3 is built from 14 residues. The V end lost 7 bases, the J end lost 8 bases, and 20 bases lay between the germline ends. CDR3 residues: CASTAGGSEGGYTF. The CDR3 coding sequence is TGTGCCAGCACCGCTGGCGGTTCTGAGGGCGGCTACACCTTC.

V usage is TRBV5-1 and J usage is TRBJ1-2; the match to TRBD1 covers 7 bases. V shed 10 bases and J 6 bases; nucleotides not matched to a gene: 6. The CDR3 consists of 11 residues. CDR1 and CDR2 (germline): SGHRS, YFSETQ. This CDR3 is CASRGADGYTF. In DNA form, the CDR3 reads TGCGCCTCCAGGGGGGCGGATGGCTACACCTTC.

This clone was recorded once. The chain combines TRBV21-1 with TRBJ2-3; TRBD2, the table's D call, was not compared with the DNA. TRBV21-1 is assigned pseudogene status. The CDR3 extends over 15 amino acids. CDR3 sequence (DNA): TGTGCCAGCAGCAAGCCAGGGACTAGCACAGATACGCAGTATTTT. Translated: CASSKPGTSTDTQYF.

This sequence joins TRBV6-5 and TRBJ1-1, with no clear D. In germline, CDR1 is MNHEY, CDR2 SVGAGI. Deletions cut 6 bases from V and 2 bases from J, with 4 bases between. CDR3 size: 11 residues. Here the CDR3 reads CASRGNTEAFF. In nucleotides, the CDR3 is TGTGCCAGCAGAGGCAACACTGAAGCTTTCTTT.

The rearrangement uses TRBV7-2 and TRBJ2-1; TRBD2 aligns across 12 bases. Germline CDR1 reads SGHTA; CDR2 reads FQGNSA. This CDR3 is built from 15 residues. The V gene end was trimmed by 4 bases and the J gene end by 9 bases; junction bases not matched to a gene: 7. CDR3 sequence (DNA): TGTGCCAGCAGCTCTCTAGCGGGAGGGGGCGTTGAGCAGTTCTTC. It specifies CASSSLAGGGVEQFF.

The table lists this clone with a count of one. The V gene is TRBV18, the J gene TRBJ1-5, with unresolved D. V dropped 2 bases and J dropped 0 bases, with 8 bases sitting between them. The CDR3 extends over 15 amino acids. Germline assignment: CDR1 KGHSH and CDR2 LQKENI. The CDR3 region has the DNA TGTGCCAGCTCACCAGAGCAGATTAGCAATCAGCCCCAGCATTTT. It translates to CASSPEQISNQPQHF. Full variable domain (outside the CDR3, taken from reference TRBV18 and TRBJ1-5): NAGVMQNPRHLVRRRGQEARLRCSPMKGHSHVYWYRQLPEEGLKFMVYLQKENIIDESGMPKERFSAEFPKEGPSILRIQQVVRGDSAAYFCASSPEQISNQPQHFGDGTRLSIL.

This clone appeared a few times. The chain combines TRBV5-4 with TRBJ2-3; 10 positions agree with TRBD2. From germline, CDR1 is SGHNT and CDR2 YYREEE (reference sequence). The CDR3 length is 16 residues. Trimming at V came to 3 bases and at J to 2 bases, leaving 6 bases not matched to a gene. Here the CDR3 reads CASSSGLAEATDTQYF. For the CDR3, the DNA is TGTGCCAGCAGCTCTGGACTAGCGGAAGCCACAGATACGCAGTATTTT.

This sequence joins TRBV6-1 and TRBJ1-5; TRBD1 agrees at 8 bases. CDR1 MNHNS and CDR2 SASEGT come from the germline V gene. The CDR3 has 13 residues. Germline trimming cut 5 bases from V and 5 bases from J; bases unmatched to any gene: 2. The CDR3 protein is CASSMDRDQPQHF. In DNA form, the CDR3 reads TGTGCCAGCAGTATGGACAGGGATCAGCCCCAGCATTTT.

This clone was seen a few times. This CDR3 is CASHGDEQYF. The CDR3 nucleotides read TGTGCCAGCCATGGGGACGAGCAGTACTTC. V gene TRBV2 combines with J gene TRBJ2-7; D ambiguous. The germline V and J ends were trimmed by 8 bases and 5 bases, with 7 bases remaining between them. The germline V gene has CDR1 SNHLY and CDR2 FYNNEI. This CDR3 spans 10 amino acids.

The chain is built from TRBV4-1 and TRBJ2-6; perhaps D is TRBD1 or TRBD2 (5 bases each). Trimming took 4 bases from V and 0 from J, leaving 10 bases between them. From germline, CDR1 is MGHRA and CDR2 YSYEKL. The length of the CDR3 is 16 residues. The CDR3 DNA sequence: TGCGCCAGCAGCCCGGGACCGAGCTCTGGGGCCAACGTCCTGACTTTC. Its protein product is CASSPGPSSGANVLTF.